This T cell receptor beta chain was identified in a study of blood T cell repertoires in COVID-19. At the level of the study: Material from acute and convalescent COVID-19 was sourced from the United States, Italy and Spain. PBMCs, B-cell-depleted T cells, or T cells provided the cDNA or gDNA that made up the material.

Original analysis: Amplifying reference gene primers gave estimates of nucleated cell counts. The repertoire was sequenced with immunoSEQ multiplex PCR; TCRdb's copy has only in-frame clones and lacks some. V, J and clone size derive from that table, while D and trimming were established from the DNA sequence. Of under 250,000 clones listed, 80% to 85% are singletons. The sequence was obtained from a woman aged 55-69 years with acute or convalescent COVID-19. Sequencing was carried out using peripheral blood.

The CDR3 DNA reads as TGTGCCAGCAGCCCCACTCCGGGATCGGCCCGGTGGGCAGCAAACACCATATATTTT. Encoded protein: CASSPTPGSARWAANTIYF. This sequence joins TRBV3-1 (or the pseudogene TRBV3-2) and TRBJ1-3; the D is unclear. The V end lost 4 bases, the J end lost 6 bases, and 28 bases lay between the germline ends. There are 19 residues in the CDR3. Germline V gene sequence: CDR1 LGHDT, CDR2 YNNKEL (reference sequence).